The subject of this entry is one T cell receptor beta chain. Its antigen is unknown. No quality values exist for individual bases; no much larger clone is one base distant. The data were taken from a study of OX40 agonist ivuxolimab in advanced cancers. With respect to the entire study: Ivuxolimab, which targeted the costimulatory receptor OX40 (CD134), was an agonistic, fully human IgG2 monoclonal antibody. Of the approximately 54 dose-escalation patients, hepatocellular carcinoma was present in 19, melanoma in roughly 15, renal cell carcinoma in 9 and head and neck cancer in 9. The purpose of peripheral TCRbeta sequencing was to test whether ivuxolimab changed TCR sequence diversity and led to clonal T-cell expansion. The dose-escalation cohort was 82.7% male with a mean age of approximately 59 years, ranging from 23 to 79. Patients were allowed to have had prior anti-PD-1, anti-PD-L1 or anti-CTLA-4 therapy, and around 40% of the dose-escalation patients had previously received checkpoint inhibitors. The paper describes the monotherapy dose-escalation part (N = 52 patients) of the phase I trial of ivuxolimab. Partial responses occurred in three dose-escalation patients, of whom one had hepatocellular carcinoma and two had cutaneous melanoma. Intravenous ivuxolimab was administered to patients every 2 weeks at six dose levels: 0.01, 0.1, 0.3, 1.5, 3 and 10 mg/kg.

V drops 0 bases and J drops 4 bases, leaving 6 bases in between. The CDR3 contains 12 residues, cysteine and phenylalanine counted. Just CDR3 DNA is preserved here, 36 bases in frame from base 1. The germline V gene encodes CDR1 SQVTM and CDR2 ANQGSEA. Patients with autoimmune disease history or receiving systemic immunosuppression were excluded from the trial. Peripheral blood for TCR sequencing was collected from all dose cohorts at baseline, on cycle 4 day 1, and on cycle 7 day 1. Samples came from an open-label, multicenter, first-in-human phase I dose-escalation trial of ivuxolimab. Adults with locally advanced or metastatic melanoma, renal cell, hepatocellular, or head and neck squamous cell carcinoma were enrolled in the trial. Before TCR sequencing, CD4+ and CD8+ T cells were separately sorted from peripheral blood. Genomic DNA was isolated from the sorted cells so that the TCRbeta CDR3 region could be sequenced. The immunoSEQ Assay was used for sequencing of TCRbeta CDR3 regions. The table comes from immuneACCESS by way of TCRdb, which keeps in-frame sequences with V and J called. Part of the clones is missing from these tables; in studies checked, under half for an unresolved V gene and the rest for unknown reasons. In all, the sample holds 65,000 to 95,000 clones, and around 90% of those were seen once. The ten largest clones represent less than 0.35% of the sample.

What the authors observed across the whole study: After ivuxolimab, expanded clones were on average more numerous among CD8+ T cells than among CD4+ T cells. In the 0.1-3.0 mg/kg groups, partial responders had among the lowest normalized peripheral clonal expansion, particularly in CD8+ T cells. At doses of 0.1 to 3.0 mg/kg, clonal expansion of both CD4+ and CD8+ T cells in blood was seen between baseline and week 6. The antigen specificity of the peripheral T cells that underwent clonal expansion was not determined. Low levels of normalized T-cell clonal expansion were also seen in some nonresponding patients.

This TCR was sampled from an adult with an advanced solid tumor such as melanoma, head and neck, liver or kidney cancer. The sequence is built from TRBV29-1 and TRBJ1-2; the D segment cannot be called with confidence. Sequenced here: CD4+ or CD8+ T cells sorted from blood, sampled in a trial of the OX40 agonist ivuxolimab. Here is the DNA: TGCAGCGTTGAAGATAACAGCTATGGCTACACCTTC. It translates as CSVEDNSYGYTF.